These T cell receptor beta chains were read from a single sample in a study of T cells after yellow fever vaccination. MiXCR was run by TCRdb on the 5' RACE reads, yielding one entry per CDR3 protein. This table has some 600,000 distinct CDR3 sequences, approximately 16% appearing once. The specimen comprised PBMCs, sampled 5 days after the first yellow fever vaccination. The receptors come from a man aged 18 to 29 who received the YFV17D yellow fever vaccine. Both conserved end residues are part of each CDR3. Fields, in order: J gene, V gene, D gene, clone size, CDR3 DNA, CDR3 protein. A D gene is named only where the DNA matches it firmly. Clone size, where shown, is once, few, many, or a class for clones that have expanded.

j_gene: TRBJ1-2; v_gene: TRBV28; d_gene: .; abundance: few; CDR3nt: TGTGCCAGCAGTGCCCTCCCGGGGGCTGGCTACACCTTC; CDR3aa: CASSALPGAGYTF
j_gene: TRBJ1-4; v_gene: TRBV20-1; d_gene: .; abundance: few; CDR3nt: TGCAGTGCGGGAGGACGAAGAAAAACTAATGAAAAACTGTTTTTT; CDR3aa: CSAGGRRKTNEKLFF
j_gene: TRBJ1-1; v_gene: TRBV9; d_gene: .; abundance: .; CDR3nt: TGTGCCAGCAGGGGAAACCAGGGGACTGAAGCTTTCTTT; CDR3aa: CASRGNQGTEAFF
j_gene: TRBJ2-3; v_gene: TRBV7-2; d_gene: TRBD2; abundance: .; CDR3nt: TGTGCCAGCAGCTCTAGACTAGCGGGCCTCGCAGATACGCAGTATTTT; CDR3aa: CASSSRLAGLADTQYF
j_gene: TRBJ2-4; v_gene: TRBV5-1; d_gene: .; abundance: few; CDR3nt: TGCGCCAGCAGCCCGCAGAGAGCCAAAAACATTCAGTACTTC; CDR3aa: CASSPQRAKNIQYF
j_gene: TRBJ1-1; v_gene: TRBV12-3/TRBV12-4; d_gene: .; abundance: .; CDR3nt: TGTGCCAGCAGTACGGCGGACGGGAACACTGAAGCTTTCTTT; CDR3aa: CASSTADGNTEAFF
j_gene: TRBJ2-3; v_gene: TRBV5-1; d_gene: .; abundance: .; CDR3nt: TGCGCCAGCCAAAAGACAACCAACACAGATACGCAGTATTTT; CDR3aa: CASQKTTNTDTQYF
j_gene: TRBJ2-7; v_gene: TRBV12-3/TRBV12-4; d_gene: .; abundance: .; CDR3nt: TGTGCCAGCACCAAGGGGCCACCTACCTACGAGCAGTACTTC; CDR3aa: CASTKGPPTYEQYF
j_gene: TRBJ1-1; v_gene: TRBV10-2; d_gene: .; abundance: few; CDR3nt: TGCGCCAGCAGTGCGAACAGGAACACTGAAGCTTTCTTT; CDR3aa: CASSANRNTEAFF
j_gene: TRBJ2-5; v_gene: TRBV14; d_gene: .; abundance: once; CDR3nt: TGTGCCAGCAGCCTATTACAGGGAGGGCAAGAGACCCAGTACTTC; CDR3aa: CASSLLQGGQETQYF
j_gene: TRBJ2-3; v_gene: TRBV20-1; d_gene: TRBD2; abundance: .; CDR3nt: TGCAGTGCTCGAATCCGGGGGGGTAGCACAGATACGCAGTATTTT; CDR3aa: CSARIRGGSTDTQYF
j_gene: TRBJ2-1; v_gene: TRBV6-1; d_gene: .; abundance: .; CDR3nt: TGTGCCAGCTCCCCGACTCAGGGCCAGGGGTACAATGAGCAGTTCTTC; CDR3aa: CASSPTQGQGYNEQFF
j_gene: TRBJ1-2; v_gene: TRBV4-1; d_gene: .; abundance: few; CDR3nt: TGCGCCAGCAGCCAAATTGTACAGTATGGCTACACCTTC; CDR3aa: CASSQIVQYGYTF
j_gene: TRBJ2-1; v_gene: TRBV20-1; d_gene: .; abundance: .; CDR3nt: TGCAGTGCCCAGAGAGGGAGCTCCTACAATGAGCAGTTCTTC; CDR3aa: CSAQRGSSYNEQFF
j_gene: TRBJ1-1; v_gene: TRBV5-6; d_gene: .; abundance: .; CDR3nt: TGTGCCAGCAGCTTCATAGGACTCCATCGTTGGGCTTTCTTT; CDR3aa: CASSFIGLHRWAFF
j_gene: TRBJ2-5; v_gene: TRBV4-3; d_gene: TRBD2; abundance: few; CDR3nt: TGCGCCAGCAGCTCTCGACTAGCGGGGGATGAGACCCAGTACTTC; CDR3aa: CASSSRLAGDETQYF
j_gene: TRBJ2-1; v_gene: TRBV12-3/TRBV12-4; d_gene: .; abundance: .; CDR3nt: TGTGCCAGCAGTTCGCGGGGCCCTCCAGGGGATGAGCAGTTCTTC; CDR3aa: CASSSRGPPGDEQFF
j_gene: TRBJ1-1; v_gene: TRBV4-1; d_gene: .; abundance: .; CDR3nt: TGCGCCAGCAGCCTCGGAGACCTCACTGAAGCTTTCTTT; CDR3aa: CASSLGDLTEAFF
j_gene: TRBJ2-3; v_gene: TRBV9; d_gene: .; abundance: .; CDR3nt: TGTGCCAGCAGCCTTTGGACAGGCGGGGCGGCTACGCAGTATTTT; CDR3aa: CASSLWTGGAATQYF
j_gene: TRBJ1-6; v_gene: TRBV23-1; d_gene: .; abundance: few; CDR3nt: TGCGCCAGCAGACACTACAGGGACGATAATTCACCCCTCCACTTT; CDR3aa: CASRHYRDDNSPLHF
j_gene: TRBJ1-2; v_gene: TRBV24-1; d_gene: .; abundance: few; CDR3nt: TGTGCCACCAGTCACCGAAAAGGGCCCACCGGCTATGGCTACACCTTC; CDR3aa: CATSHRKGPTGYGYTF
j_gene: TRBJ2-7; v_gene: TRBV5-1; d_gene: TRBD1; abundance: .; CDR3nt: TGCGCCAGCAGCTCGGGGCCAGGACAGGCAACCTACGAGCAGTACTTC; CDR3aa: CASSSGPGQATYEQYF
j_gene: TRBJ2-1; v_gene: TRBV11-1; d_gene: .; abundance: .; CDR3nt: TGTGCCAGCAGCTCATGGACAGCACCCGACAATGAGCAGTTCTTC; CDR3aa: CASSSWTAPDNEQFF